This paragraph reports one TCR beta chain. Its antigen is not known. Deletions cut 1 base from V and 7 bases from J, with 11 bases between. There are 14 residues in the CDR3. Looked up from germline, CDR1 is SGDLS and CDR2 is YYNGEE. This entry is derived from a study of a mutant IDH1 vaccine in newly diagnosed glioma. About the study: The vaccination schedule gave patients eight doses in weeks 1, 3, 5, 7, 11, 15, 19 and 23. Patients began vaccination 4-6 weeks after radiotherapy alone, or with temozolomide cycles. Treated patients showed a male proportion of roughly 62%, a female proportion of about 40%, and a mean age of around 40 years.

The time point here: week 5, during vaccination. Every vaccine dose comprised 300 ug of mutant IDH1 20-mer peptide plus topical imiquimod. Assay: immunoSEQ multiplex PCR; the TCRdb copy retains only in-frame clones and omits some. The sample holds around 51,000 clones; roughly 78% are singletons and the top ten take around 2%. Sequences were derived from PBMCs, sampled from a glioma patient whose treatment included an IDH1 peptide vaccine. The TCR was taken from a woman between 40 and 50 years old with glioma. V and J are TRBV9 and TRBJ1-4; D possibly corresponds to TRBD1 (5 bases). CDR3 nucleotide sequence: TGTGCCAGCAGCGTAAGGGACGGGGGTGAAAAACTGTTTTTT. Its protein is CASSVRDGGEKLFF.